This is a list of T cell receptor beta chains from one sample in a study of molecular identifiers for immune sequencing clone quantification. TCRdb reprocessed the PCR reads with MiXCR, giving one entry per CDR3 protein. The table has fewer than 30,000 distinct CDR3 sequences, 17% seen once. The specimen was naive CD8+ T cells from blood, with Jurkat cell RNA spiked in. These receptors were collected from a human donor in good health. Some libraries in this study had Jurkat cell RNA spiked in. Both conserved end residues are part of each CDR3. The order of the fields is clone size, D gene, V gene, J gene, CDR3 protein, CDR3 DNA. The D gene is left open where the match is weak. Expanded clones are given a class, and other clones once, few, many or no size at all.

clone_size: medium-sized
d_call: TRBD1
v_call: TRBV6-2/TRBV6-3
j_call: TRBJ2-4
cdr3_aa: CASSSTGELYF
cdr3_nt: TGTGCCAGCAGCTCCACAGGGGAATTGTACTTC

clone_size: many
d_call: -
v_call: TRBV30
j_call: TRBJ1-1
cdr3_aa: CAQGVSVGTEAFF
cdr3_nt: TGTGCTCAAGGGGTTTCGGTAGGCACTGAAGCTTTCTTT

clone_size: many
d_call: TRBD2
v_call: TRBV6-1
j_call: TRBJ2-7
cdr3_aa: CASSVGLAGVNEQYF
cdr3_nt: TGTGCCAGCAGTGTGGGACTAGCGGGAGTAAACGAGCAGTACTTC

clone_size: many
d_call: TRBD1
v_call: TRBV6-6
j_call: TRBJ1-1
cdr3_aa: CASIPLQGAEAFF
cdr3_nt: TGTGCCAGCATCCCCCTACAGGGGGCTGAAGCTTTCTTT

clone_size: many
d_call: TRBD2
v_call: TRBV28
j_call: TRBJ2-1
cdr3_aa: CASSFLAGLGEQFF
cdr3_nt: TGTGCCAGCAGTTTTCTAGCGGGACTGGGTGAGCAGTTCTTC

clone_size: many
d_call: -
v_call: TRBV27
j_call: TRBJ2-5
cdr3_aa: CASSLYAGLEYQETQYF
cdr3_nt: TGTGCCAGCAGTTTATACGCCGGGTTGGAGTACCAAGAGACCCAGTACTTC

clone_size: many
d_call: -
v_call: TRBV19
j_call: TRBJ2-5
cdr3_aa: CASSPTSGSETQYF
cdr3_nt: TGTGCCAGTAGTCCCACGAGCGGGTCTGAGACCCAGTACTTC

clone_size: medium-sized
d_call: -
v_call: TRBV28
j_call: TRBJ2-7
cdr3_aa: CASSLSGERSYEQYF
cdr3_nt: TGTGCCAGCAGCTTATCCGGGGAGAGGTCCTACGAGCAGTACTTC

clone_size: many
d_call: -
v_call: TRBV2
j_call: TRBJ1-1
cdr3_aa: CASSPTWGTEAFF
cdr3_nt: TGTGCCAGCAGTCCGACCTGGGGGACTGAAGCTTTCTTT

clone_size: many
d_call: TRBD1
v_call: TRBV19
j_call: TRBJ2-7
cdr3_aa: CASGQGYEQYF
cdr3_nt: TGTGCCAGTGGACAGGGCTACGAGCAGTACTTC

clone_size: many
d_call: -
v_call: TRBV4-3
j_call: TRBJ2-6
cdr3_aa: CASSQDWEGSGANVLTF
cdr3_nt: TGCGCCAGCAGCCAAGATTGGGAAGGTTCAGGGGCCAACGTCCTGACTTTC

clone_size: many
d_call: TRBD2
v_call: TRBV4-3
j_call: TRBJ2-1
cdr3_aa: CATTSGVGGYNEQFF
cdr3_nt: TGCGCCACCACTAGCGGGGTCGGGGGGTACAATGAGCAGTTCTTC

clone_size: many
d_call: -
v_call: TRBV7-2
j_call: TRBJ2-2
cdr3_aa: CASSSPLGSPNTGELFF
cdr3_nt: TGTGCCAGCAGCTCCCCCCTCGGGTCACCGAACACCGGGGAGCTGTTTTTT

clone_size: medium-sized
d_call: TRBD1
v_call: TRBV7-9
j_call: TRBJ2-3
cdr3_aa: CASSFGQGASDTQYF
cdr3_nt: TGTGCCAGCAGCTTCGGTCAGGGGGCATCAGATACGCAGTATTTT

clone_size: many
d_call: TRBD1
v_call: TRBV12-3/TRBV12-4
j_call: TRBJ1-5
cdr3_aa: CASSSSDTGVNQPQHF
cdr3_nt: TGTGCCAGCAGCTCAAGCGATACAGGGGTGAATCAGCCCCAGCATTTT

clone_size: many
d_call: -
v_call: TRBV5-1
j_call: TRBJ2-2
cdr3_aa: CASTSGTLNTGELFF
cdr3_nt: TGCGCCAGCACTTCAGGGACTTTGAACACCGGGGAGCTGTTTTTT

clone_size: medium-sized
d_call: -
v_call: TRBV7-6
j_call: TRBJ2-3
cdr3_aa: CASSLELQSDTQYF
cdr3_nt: TGTGCCAGCAGCTTGGAACTACAGTCAGATACGCAGTATTTT

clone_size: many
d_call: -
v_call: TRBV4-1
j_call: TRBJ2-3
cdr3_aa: CASSQTTRGSTDTQYF
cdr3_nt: TGCGCCAGCAGCCAGACCACACGGGGGTCCACAGATACGCAGTATTTT

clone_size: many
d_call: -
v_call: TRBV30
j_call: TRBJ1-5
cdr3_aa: CAWSVTGGNQPQHF
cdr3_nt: TGTGCCTGGAGTGTTACGGGGGGCAATCAGCCCCAGCATTTT

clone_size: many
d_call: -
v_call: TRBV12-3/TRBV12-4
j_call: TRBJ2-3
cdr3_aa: CASSFPGQIDTQYF
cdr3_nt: TGTGCCAGCAGTTTCCCCGGCCAGATAGATACGCAGTATTTT

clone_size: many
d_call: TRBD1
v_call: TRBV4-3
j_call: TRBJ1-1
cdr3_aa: CASTTKDRPDTEAFF
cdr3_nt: TGCGCCAGCACGACCAAGGACAGGCCAGACACTGAAGCTTTCTTT

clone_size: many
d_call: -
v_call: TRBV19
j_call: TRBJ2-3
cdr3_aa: CAAAVSTDTQYF
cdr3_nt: TGTGCCGCAGCAGTAAGCACAGATACGCAGTATTTT

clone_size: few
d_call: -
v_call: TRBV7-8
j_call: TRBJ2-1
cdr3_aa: CASSLVGGGGNEQFF
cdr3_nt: TGTGCCAGCAGCTTAGTAGGGGGGGGTGGCAATGAGCAGTTCTTC

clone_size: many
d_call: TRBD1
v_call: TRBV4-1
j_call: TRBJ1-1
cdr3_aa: CASSQDGTGVKGVTEAFF
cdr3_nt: TGCGCCAGCAGCCAAGATGGGACAGGGGTAAAAGGGGTCACTGAAGCTTTCTTT

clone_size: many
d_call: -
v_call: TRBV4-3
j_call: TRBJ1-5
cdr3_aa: CASSQGRTANQPQHF
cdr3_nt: TGCGCCAGCAGCCAAGGACGGACGGCAAATCAGCCCCAGCATTTT

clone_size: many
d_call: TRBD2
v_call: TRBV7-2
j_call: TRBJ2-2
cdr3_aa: CASSPILAGASGELFF
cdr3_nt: TGTGCCAGCAGCCCGATCCTAGCGGGAGCTTCTGGGGAGCTGTTTTTT

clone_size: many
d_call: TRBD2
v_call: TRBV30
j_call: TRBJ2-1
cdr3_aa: CAWSSGVSYNEQFF
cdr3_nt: TGTGCCTGGAGTAGCGGGGTATCCTACAATGAGCAGTTCTTC

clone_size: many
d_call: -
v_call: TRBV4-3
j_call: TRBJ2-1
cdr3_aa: CASSQDITSIEQFF
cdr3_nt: TGCGCCAGCAGCCAAGATATCACTAGCATTGAGCAGTTCTTC

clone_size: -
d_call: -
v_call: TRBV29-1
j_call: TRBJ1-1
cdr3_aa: CSVVGPTMNTEAFF
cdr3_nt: TGCAGCGTGGTGGGACCGACCATGAACACTGAAGCTTTCTTT

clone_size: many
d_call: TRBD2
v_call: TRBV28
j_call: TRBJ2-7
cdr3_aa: CASSFPRVAGAYEQYF
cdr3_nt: TGTGCCAGCAGTTTTCCGCGGGTAGCGGGAGCCTACGAGCAGTACTTC

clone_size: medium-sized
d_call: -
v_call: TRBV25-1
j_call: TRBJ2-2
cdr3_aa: CASSVGNTGELFF
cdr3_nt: TGTGCCAGCAGTGTGGGGAACACCGGGGAGCTGTTTTTT

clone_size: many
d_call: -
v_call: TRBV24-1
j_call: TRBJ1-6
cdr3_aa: CATSTFSSPLHF
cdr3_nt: TGTGCCACCAGTACCTTCAGTTCACCCCTCCACTTT

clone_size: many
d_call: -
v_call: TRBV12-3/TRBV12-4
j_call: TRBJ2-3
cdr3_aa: CASSTHTDTQYF
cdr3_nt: TGTGCCAGCAGTACTCACACAGATACGCAGTATTTT

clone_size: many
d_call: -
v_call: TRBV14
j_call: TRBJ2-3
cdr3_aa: CASSQDLGTDTQYF
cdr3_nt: TGTGCCAGCAGCCAAGATCTGGGCACAGATACGCAGTATTTT

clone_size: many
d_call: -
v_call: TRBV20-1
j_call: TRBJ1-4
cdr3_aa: CSARKDREGEKLFF
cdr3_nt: TGCAGTGCTAGAAAGGACCGCGAGGGAGAAAAACTGTTTTTT

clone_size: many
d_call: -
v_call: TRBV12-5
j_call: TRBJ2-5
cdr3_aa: CASGLGGAETQYF
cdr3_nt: TGTGCTAGTGGTTTGGGGGGGGCAGAGACCCAGTACTTC

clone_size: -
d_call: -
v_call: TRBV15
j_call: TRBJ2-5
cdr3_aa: CATSQSGDGPQETQYF
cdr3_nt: TGTGCCACCAGCCAGTCGGGGGATGGGCCTCAAGAGACCCAGTACTTC

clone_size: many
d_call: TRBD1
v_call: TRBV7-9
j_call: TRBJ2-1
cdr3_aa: CASSYSTGETYNEQFF
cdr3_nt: TGTGCCAGCAGCTATTCGACAGGGGAAACCTACAATGAGCAGTTCTTC

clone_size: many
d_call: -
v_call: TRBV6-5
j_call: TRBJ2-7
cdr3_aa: CASSYSISSSYEQYF
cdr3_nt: TGTGCCAGCAGTTACTCGATCAGCAGCTCCTACGAGCAGTACTTC

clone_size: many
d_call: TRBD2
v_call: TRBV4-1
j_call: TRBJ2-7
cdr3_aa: CASSPGAGGPYEQYF
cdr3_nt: TGCGCCAGCAGCCCGGGAGCGGGGGGGCCGTACGAGCAGTACTTC